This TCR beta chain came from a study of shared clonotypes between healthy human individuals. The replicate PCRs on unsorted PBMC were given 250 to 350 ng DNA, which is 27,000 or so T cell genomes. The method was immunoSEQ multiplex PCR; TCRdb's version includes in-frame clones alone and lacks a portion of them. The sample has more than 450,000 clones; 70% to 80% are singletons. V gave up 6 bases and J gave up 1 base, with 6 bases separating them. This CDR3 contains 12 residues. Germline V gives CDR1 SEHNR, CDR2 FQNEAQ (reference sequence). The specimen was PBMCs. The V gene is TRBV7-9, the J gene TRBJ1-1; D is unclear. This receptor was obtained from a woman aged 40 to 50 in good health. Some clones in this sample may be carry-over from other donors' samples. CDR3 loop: CASRVWNTEAFF. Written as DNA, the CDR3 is TGTGCCAGCAGAGTTTGGAACACTGAAGCTTTCTTT.